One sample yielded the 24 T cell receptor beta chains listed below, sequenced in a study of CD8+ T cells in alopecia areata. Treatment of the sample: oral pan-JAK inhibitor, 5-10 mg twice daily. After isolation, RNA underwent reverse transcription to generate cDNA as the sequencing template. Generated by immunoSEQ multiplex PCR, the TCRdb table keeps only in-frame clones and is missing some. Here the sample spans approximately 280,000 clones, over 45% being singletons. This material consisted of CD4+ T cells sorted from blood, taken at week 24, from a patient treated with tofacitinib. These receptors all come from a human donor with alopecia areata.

Here the CDR3 reads CASSHRGTKAYNEQFF. CDR3 coding DNA: TGTGCCAGCAGCCACCGAGGGACCAAGGCATACAATGAGCAGTTCTTC. The chain has TRBV11-1 and TRBJ2-1, with D perhaps TRBD1 or TRBD2 (5 bases each). Germline V lookup: CDR1 SGHAT, CDR2 FQDESV (reference sequence). Deletions cut 5 bases from V and 4 bases from J, with 18 bases between. This CDR3 has 16 residues.

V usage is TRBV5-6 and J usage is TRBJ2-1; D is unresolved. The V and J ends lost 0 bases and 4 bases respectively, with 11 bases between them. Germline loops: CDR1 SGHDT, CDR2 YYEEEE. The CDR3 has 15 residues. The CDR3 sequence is CASSLVSDTYNEQFF. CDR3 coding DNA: TGTGCCAGCAGCTTGGTAAGCGACACTTACAATGAGCAGTTCTTC.

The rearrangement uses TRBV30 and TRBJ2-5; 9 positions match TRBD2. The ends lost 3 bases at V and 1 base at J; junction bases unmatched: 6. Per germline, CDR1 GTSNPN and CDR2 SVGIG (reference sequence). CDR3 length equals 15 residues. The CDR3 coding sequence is TGTGCCTGGAGCGTGGGACTAGCTTCCCAAGAGACCCAGTACTTC. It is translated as CAWSVGLASQETQYF. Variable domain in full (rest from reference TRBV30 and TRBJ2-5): SQTIHQWPATLVQPVGSPLSLECTVEGTSNPNLYWYRQAAGRGLQLLFYSVGIGQISSEVPQNLSASRPQDRQFILSSKKLLLSDSGFYLCAWSVGLASQETQYFGPGTRLLVL.

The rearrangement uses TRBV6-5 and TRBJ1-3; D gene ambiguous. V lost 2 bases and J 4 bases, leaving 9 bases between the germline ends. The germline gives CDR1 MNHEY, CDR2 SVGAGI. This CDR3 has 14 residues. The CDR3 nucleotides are TGTGCCAGCAGTTACGGTGGGTCCGGAAACACCATATATTTT. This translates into CASSYGGSGNTIYF.

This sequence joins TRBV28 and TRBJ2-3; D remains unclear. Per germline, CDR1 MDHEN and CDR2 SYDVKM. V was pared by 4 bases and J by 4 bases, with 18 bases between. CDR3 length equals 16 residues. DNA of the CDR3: TGTGCCAGCAGTTCCCTGGACCTTTACGGTGCAGATACGCAGTATTTT. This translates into CASSSLDLYGADTQYF.

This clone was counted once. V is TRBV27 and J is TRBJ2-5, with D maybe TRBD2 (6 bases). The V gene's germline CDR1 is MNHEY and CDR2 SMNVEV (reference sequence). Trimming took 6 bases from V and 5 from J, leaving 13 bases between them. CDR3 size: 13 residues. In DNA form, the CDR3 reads TGTGCCAGCAGCCTGTCTCGGGGGGAGACCCAGTACTTC. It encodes CASSLSRGETQYF.

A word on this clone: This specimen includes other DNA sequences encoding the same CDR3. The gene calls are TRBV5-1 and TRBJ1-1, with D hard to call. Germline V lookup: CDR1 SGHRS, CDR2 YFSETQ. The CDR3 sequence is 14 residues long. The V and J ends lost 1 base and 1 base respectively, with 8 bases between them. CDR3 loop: CASSLTGGNTEAFF. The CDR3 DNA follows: TGCGCCAGCAGCTTGACCGGCGGGAACACTGAAGCTTTCTTT.

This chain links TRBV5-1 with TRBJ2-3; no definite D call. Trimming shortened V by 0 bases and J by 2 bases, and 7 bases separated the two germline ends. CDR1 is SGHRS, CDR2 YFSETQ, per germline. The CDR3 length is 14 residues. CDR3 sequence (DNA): TGCGCCAGCAGCTTGGAGAGGAACACAGATACGCAGTATTTT. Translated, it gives CASSLERNTDTQYF. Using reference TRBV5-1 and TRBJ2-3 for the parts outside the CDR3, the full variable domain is KAGVTQTPRYLIKTRGQQVTLSCSPISGHRSVSWYQQTPGQGLQFLFEYFSETQRNKGNFPGRFSGRQFSNSRSEMNVSTLELGDSALYLCASSLERNTDTQYFGPGTRLTVL.

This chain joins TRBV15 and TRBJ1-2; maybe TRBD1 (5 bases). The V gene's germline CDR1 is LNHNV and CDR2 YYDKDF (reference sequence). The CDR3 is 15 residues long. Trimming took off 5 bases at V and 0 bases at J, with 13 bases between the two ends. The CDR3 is CATSPMRGANYGYTF. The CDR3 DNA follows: TGTGCCACCAGCCCCATGAGGGGAGCTAACTATGGCTACACCTTC.

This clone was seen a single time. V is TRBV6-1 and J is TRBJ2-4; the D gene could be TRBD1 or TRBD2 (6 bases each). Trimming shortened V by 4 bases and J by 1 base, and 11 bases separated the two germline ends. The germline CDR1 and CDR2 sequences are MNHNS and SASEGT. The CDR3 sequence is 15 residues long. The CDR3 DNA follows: TGTGCCAGCAGTGTCGGGGGCTCGGCCAAAAACATTCAGTACTTC. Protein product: CASSVGGSAKNIQYF.

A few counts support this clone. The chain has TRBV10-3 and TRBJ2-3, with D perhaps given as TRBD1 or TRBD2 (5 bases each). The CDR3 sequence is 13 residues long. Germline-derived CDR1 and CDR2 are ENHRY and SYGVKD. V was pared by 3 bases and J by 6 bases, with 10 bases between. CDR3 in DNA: TGTGCCATCAGTGAAGACAGAGGGGATACGCAGTATTTT. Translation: CAISEDRGDTQYF.

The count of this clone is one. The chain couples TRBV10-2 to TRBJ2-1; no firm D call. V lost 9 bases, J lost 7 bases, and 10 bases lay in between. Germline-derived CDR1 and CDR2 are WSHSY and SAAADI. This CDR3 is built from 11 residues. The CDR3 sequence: CARPTGNEQFF. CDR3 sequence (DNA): TGCGCCAGGCCGACGGGTAATGAGCAGTTCTTC.

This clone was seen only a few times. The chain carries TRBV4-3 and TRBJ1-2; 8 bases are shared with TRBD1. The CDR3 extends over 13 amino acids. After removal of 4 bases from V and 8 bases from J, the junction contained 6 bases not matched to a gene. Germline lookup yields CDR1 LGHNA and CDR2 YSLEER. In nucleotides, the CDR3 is TGCGCCAGCAGCCTTGACAGGGGAGGAGGCTACACCTTC. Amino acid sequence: CASSLDRGGGYTF.

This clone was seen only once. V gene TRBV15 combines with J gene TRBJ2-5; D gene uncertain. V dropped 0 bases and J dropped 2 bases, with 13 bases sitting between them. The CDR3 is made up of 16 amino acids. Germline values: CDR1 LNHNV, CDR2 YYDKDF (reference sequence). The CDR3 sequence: CATSRDGGQTQETQYF. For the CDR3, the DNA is TGTGCCACCAGCAGAGATGGTGGTCAGACGCAAGAGACCCAGTACTTC.

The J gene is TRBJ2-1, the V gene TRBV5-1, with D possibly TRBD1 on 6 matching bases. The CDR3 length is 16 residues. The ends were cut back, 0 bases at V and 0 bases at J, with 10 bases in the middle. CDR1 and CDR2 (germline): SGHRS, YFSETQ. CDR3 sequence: CASSLAQGRSYNEQFF. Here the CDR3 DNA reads TGCGCCAGCAGCTTGGCTCAGGGGCGCTCCTACAATGAGCAGTTCTTC.

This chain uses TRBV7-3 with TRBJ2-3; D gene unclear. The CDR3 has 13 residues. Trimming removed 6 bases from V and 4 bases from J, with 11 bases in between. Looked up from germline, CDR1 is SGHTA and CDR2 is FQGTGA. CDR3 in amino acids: CASSFGPPDTQYF. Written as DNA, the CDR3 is TGTGCCAGCAGTTTCGGGCCCCCAGATACGCAGTATTTT.

The CDR3 reads CASSPRTSGYTF. The CDR3 coding sequence is TGTGCCAGCAGTCCTAGGACGTCGGGCTACACCTTC. The J gene is TRBJ1-2, the V gene TRBV6-5, with D hard to call. This CDR3 spans 12 amino acids. V was cut by 5 bases and J by 8 bases, with 12 bases left in between. The germline gives CDR1 MNHEY, CDR2 SVGAGI.

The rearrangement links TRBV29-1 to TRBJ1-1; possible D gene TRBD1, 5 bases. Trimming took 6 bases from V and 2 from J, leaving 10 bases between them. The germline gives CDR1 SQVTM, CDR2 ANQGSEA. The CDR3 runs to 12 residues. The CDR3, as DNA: TGCAGCGTCAGGACACTTAACACTGAAGCTTTCTTT. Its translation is CSVRTLNTEAFF.

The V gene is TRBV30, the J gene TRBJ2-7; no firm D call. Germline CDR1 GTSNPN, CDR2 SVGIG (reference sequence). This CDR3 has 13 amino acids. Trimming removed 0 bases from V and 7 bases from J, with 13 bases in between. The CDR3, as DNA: TGTGCCTGGAGTGTTTGGATCGCCCGGGAGCAGTACTTC. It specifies CAWSVWIAREQYF.

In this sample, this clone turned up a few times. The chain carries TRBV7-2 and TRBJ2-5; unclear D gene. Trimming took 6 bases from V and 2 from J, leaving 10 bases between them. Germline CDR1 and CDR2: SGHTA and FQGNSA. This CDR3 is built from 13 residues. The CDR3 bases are TGTGCCAGCAGTGTTGGTGGGCAAGAGACCCAGTACTTC. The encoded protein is CASSVGGQETQYF.

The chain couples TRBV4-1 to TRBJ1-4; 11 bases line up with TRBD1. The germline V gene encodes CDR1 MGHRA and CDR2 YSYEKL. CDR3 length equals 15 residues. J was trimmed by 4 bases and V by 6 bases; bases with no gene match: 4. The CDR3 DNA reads TGCGCCAGCAGTGGACAGGGGGCCTTTAATGAAAAACTGTTTTTT. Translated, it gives CASSGQGAFNEKLFF.

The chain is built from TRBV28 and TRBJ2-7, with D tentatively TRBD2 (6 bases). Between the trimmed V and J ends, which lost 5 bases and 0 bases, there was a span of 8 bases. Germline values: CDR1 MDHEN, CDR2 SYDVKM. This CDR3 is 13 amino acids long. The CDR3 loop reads CASSRLDSYEQYF. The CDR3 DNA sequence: TGTGCCAGCAGTCGACTAGACTCCTACGAGCAGTACTTC.

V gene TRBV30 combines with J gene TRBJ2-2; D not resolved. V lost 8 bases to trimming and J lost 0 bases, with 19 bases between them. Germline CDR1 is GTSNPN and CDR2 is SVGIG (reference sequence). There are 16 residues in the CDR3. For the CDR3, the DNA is TGTGCCGGGCCCCGAGTCGGGTTCGCGAACACCGGGGAGCTGTTTTTT. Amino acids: CAGPRVGFANTGELFF.

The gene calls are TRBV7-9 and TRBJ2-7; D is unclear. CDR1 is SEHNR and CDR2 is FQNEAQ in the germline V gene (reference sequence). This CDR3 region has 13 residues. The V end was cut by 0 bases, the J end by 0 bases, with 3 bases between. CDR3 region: CASSLASSYEQYF. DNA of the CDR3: TGTGCCAGCAGCTTAGCCAGCTCCTACGAGCAGTACTTC.